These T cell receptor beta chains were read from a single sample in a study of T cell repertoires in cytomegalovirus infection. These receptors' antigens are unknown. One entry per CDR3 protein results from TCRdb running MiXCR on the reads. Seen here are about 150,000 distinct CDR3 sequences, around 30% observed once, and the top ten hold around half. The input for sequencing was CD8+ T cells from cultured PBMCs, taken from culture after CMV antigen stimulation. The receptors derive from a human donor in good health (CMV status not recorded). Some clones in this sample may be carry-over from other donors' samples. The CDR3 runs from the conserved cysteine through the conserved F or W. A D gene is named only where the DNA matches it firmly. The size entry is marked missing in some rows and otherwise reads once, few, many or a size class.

TGTGCCATCAGTGAGGAGGAGTTGGCCAAAAACATTCAGTACTTC	CAISEEELAKNIQYF	NA	TRBJ2-4	once	TRBV10-3
TGCAGTGCTAGCGGCGGGGACTACAATGAGCAGTTCTTC	CSASGGDYNEQFF	NA	TRBJ2-1	many	TRBV20-1
TGTGCCAGCAGTCCGACAGGGGGCAGTTACAATGAGCAGTTCTTC	CASSPTGGSYNEQFF	TRBD1	TRBJ2-1	many	TRBV12-3/TRBV12-4
TGTGCCAGCAAACGGGTTTCCTATAATTCACCCCTCCACTTT	CASKRVSYNSPLHF	NA	TRBJ1-6	few	TRBV6-1
TGTGCCAGCATACTTTCGGCAGGGCGGACTGAAGCTTTCTTT	CASILSAGRTEAFF	NA	TRBJ1-1	NA	TRBV2
TGTGCCAGCAGGGGCGAAGACACCGGGGAGCTGTTTTTT	CASRGEDTGELFF	NA	TRBJ2-2	NA	TRBV7-3
TGTGCCAGCCAGGCTGGGCGCACGAGCTCCTACGAGCAGTACTTC	CASQAGRTSSYEQYF	NA	TRBJ2-7	NA	TRBV2
TGTGCCAGCAGCCCCTCCGGGGGGGCTCTTTACGAGCAGTACTTC	CASSPSGGALYEQYF	TRBD2	TRBJ2-7	NA	TRBV9
TGCGCCAGCAGCCGGGTGGACGGTCTTGAAGCTTTCTTT	CASSRVDGLEAFF	NA	TRBJ1-1	few	TRBV4-1
TGTGCCAGCAGTGAGGGGCTCTCCTATGGCTACACCTTC	CASSEGLSYGYTF	NA	TRBJ1-2	few	TRBV2
TGTGCCAGCAGCCCCACTGCAACCGGGACAGCCTACAATGAGCAGTTCTTC	CASSPTATGTAYNEQFF	TRBD1	TRBJ2-1	few	TRBV7-6
TGTGCCAGCAGCCCGGGAGGGGATAATTCACCCCTCCACTTT	CASSPGGDNSPLHF	NA	TRBJ1-6	few	TRBV9
TGTGCCAGCAGCCCTAGACCGGGACTAGCGGGGGGGCACTACAATGAGCAGTTCTTC	CASSPRPGLAGGHYNEQFF	TRBD2	TRBJ2-1	NA	TRBV7-9
TGTGCCAGCAGCTTTGAGGGGGGCCTTTCAGATACGCAGTATTTT	CASSFEGGLSDTQYF	NA	TRBJ2-3	NA	TRBV5-4
TGTGCCAGCAGCCTTTCCGCTATCTCCTACAATGAGCAGTTCTTC	CASSLSAISYNEQFF	NA	TRBJ2-1	NA	TRBV12-3/TRBV12-4
TGTGCCAGCAGCTTAGTTTCCAGGACGAACACCGGGGAGCTGTTTTTT	CASSLVSRTNTGELFF	NA	TRBJ2-2	NA	TRBV11-2
TGTGCCAGCAGTTTAGGGGCAGGGGGTAGTAATCAGTATGGCTACACCTTC	CASSLGAGGSNQYGYTF	TRBD1	TRBJ1-2	NA	TRBV27
TGTGCCAGCAGTTTAACGACAGGCAATGAGCAGTTCTTC	CASSLTTGNEQFF	NA	TRBJ2-1	few	TRBV12-3/TRBV12-4
TGTGCCACCAACACTCCTCAACGGGGCTACACCTTC	CATNTPQRGYTF	NA	TRBJ1-2	NA	TRBV27
TGTGCCAGCAGCCATGCTGGACAGGGGTACGAGCAGTACTTC	CASSHAGQGYEQYF	TRBD1	TRBJ2-7	NA	TRBV28
TGTGCCAGCAGTGAAGAGGGCTACAATGAGCAGTTCTTC	CASSEEGYNEQFF	NA	TRBJ2-1	many	TRBV2
TGTGCCAGCAGCTTAGTAGCCACAGGCTACGAGCAGTACTTC	CASSLVATGYEQYF	NA	TRBJ2-7	NA	TRBV7-2
TGTGCCGGCAGCGATGCCGGCGGGGGGGCTGGTACGCAGTATTTT	CAGSDAGGGAGTQYF	TRBD2	TRBJ2-3	NA	TRBV7-2
TGTGCCAGCAGTTTCTCTAGCGGGGGGGCTTTAGAGCAGTTCTTC	CASSFSSGGALEQFF	TRBD2	TRBJ2-1	few	TRBV27
TGTGCCAGCATCGGGTATAATTCACCCCTCCACTTT	CASIGYNSPLHF	NA	TRBJ1-6	NA	TRBV7-8
TGTGCCAGCAGTCTTTTAGCGGGGGGTCGTTACGAGCAGTACTTC	CASSLLAGGRYEQYF	TRBD2	TRBJ2-7	NA	TRBV6-6
TGTGCCAGCAGCCTCGACACAGCCTACGAGCAGTACTTC	CASSLDTAYEQYF	NA	TRBJ2-7	few	TRBV7-8
TGTGCCAGCAGCCTTGGGACAGGGGGGGAAGTGAACACTGAAGCTTTCTTT	CASSLGTGGEVNTEAFF	TRBD1	TRBJ1-1	many	TRBV7-6
TGTGCCAGCAGTTCTGCTTGGACAGGGGGATCTGAGACCCAGTACTTC	CASSSAWTGGSETQYF	TRBD1	TRBJ2-5	many	TRBV7-2